The 21 T cell receptor beta chains presented below share a single source sample, sequenced in a study of shared clonotypes between healthy human individuals. The protocol was immunoSEQ multiplex PCR, while the TCRdb copy is restricted to in-frame clones and leaves out a portion. The table shows roughly 2 million clones, with 95% occurring only once. The sample comprised naive CD4+ T cells sorted from blood. The subset: CD45RA+ positively selected. All receptors come from a man aged 18 to 29 in good health.

Turning to this clone: The sample contains more than one DNA sequence encoding this CDR3. The rearrangement joins TRBV30 to TRBJ1-3; D gene unclear. Looked up from germline, CDR1 is GTSNPN and CDR2 is SVGIG (reference sequence). Trimming left V 0 bases short and J 1 base short, with 4 bases between. CDR3 size: 13 residues. The DNA of the CDR3 is TGTGCCTGGAGTGTGGTATCTGGAAACACCATATATTTT. The encoded protein is CAWSVVSGNTIYF.

CDR3 region: CASSQGTTGASSGANVLTF. CDR3 DNA sequence: TGCGCCAGCAGCCAAGGGACGACAGGGGCTAGCTCTGGGGCCAACGTCCTGACTTTC. This chain connects TRBV4-1 to TRBJ2-6; 8 bases map to TRBD1. The trim removed 1 base at V and 0 bases at J, leaving 8 bases unmatched. Germline CDR1 and CDR2: MGHRA and YSYEKL. This CDR3 is built from 19 residues.

CDR3 coding DNA: TGTGCCAGCAGTACGACAGTGATCCAAGAGACCCAGTACTTC. Protein: CASSTTVIQETQYF. The rearrangement joins TRBV6-5 to TRBJ2-5; tentative D call: TRBD1 (5 bases). There are 14 residues in the CDR3. Germline values: CDR1 MNHEY, CDR2 SVGAGI. V lost 5 bases and J 1 base, leaving 11 bases between the germline ends.

The chain carries TRBV2 and TRBJ1-1; D call uncertain. Germline loops: CDR1 SNHLY, CDR2 FYNNEI. The CDR3 runs to 13 residues. Trimming pared 5 bases from V and 1 base from J, leaving 8 bases between. The CDR3 bases are TGTGCCAGCAGTCCCACAGAGAACACTGAAGCTTTCTTT. Protein product: CASSPTENTEAFF.

The genes are TRBV27 and TRBJ2-2, with D hard to call. The CDR3 loop spans 14 amino acids. CDR1 and CDR2 from the germline V gene are MNHEY and SMNVEV (reference sequence). Trimming left V 6 bases short and J 3 bases short, with 11 bases between. The CDR3 sequence: CASSPSRDTGELFF. CDR3 coding DNA: TGTGCCAGCAGCCCGTCACGGGACACCGGGGAGCTGTTTTTT.

This chain connects TRBV29-1 to TRBJ1-1, with 8 bases lining up with TRBD1. The junction had 7 bases not matched to a gene; V was cut back by 4 bases and J by 0 bases. This CDR3 contains 15 residues. Germline assignment: CDR1 SQVTM and CDR2 ANQGSEA. This chain's CDR3 is CSVGGTGRMNTEAFF. CDR3 nucleotides: TGCAGCGTTGGAGGGACAGGACGCATGAACACTGAAGCTTTCTTT.

The genes are TRBV27 and TRBJ2-7, with a tentative D call TRBD1 (7 bases). The CDR3 totals 14 residues. The V gene's germline CDR1 is MNHEY and CDR2 SMNVEV (reference sequence). The V end was cut by 4 bases, the J end by 5 bases, with 15 bases between. CDR3 nucleotide sequence: TGTGCCAGCAGTTCCCCAGGGGGGTTCGACGAGCAGTACTTC. It is translated as CASSSPGGFDEQYF.

The CDR3 bases are TGTGCCAGCAGTGCCGTCTACGAGCAGTACTTC. This sequence encodes CASSAVYEQYF. The V and J genes are TRBV6-5 and TRBJ2-7, with D uncertain. This CDR3 comprises 11 residues. V gave up 5 bases and J gave up 3 bases, with 5 bases separating them. CDR1 is MNHEY, CDR2 SVGAGI, per germline.

The genes are TRBV5-1 and TRBJ2-7; D uncertain. The CDR3 spans 14 residues. The V end was cut by 4 bases, the J end by 3 bases, with 14 bases between. CDR1 and CDR2 from the germline V gene are SGHRS and YFSETQ. In DNA form, the CDR3 reads TGCGCCAGCAGCCCGCTGTCCGGTTTCTACGAGCAGTACTTC. Amino acid sequence: CASSPLSGFYEQYF.

The CDR3 sequence: CASSLGTTNTEAFF. CDR3 coding DNA: TGTGCCAGCAGTTTAGGTACAACGAACACTGAAGCTTTCTTT. The chain is built from TRBV27 and TRBJ1-1, with D uncertain. CDR3 length: 14 amino acids. Per the germline V gene, CDR1 is MNHEY and CDR2 is SMNVEV (reference sequence). V shed 2 bases and J shed 1 base, with 8 bases lying between them.

This clone was observed once. Other DNA sequences in the same sample also yield this CDR3. The chain recombines TRBV5-1 with TRBJ1-5; weak D call: TRBD1 (5 bases). Trimming shortened V by 0 bases and J by 1 base, and 8 bases separated the two germline ends. The V gene's germline CDR1 is SGHRS and CDR2 YFSETQ. CDR3 length: 15 residues. The DNA for the CDR3 is TGCGCCAGCAGCTTGGGCCAGGGAAGCAATCAGCCCCAGCATTTT. It yields the protein CASSLGQGSNQPQHF.

The sample holds one count of this clone. The gene calls are TRBV18 and TRBJ2-3, with 7 bases lining up with TRBD1. The CDR3 length is 15 residues. Losses at the gene ends were 5 bases for V and 0 bases for J; bases not matched to a gene: 5. The germline gives CDR1 KGHSH, CDR2 LQKENI. The CDR3 region has the DNA TGTGCCAGCTCATCCGGACAGGCTAGCACAGATACGCAGTATTTT. This gives the protein CASSSGQASTDTQYF.

This clone has just one count. Other nucleotide sequences from this sample produce the same CDR3. This rearrangement joins TRBV30 to TRBJ1-1; D is uncertain. This CDR3 comprises 11 residues. Trimming took off 0 bases at V and 7 bases at J, with 6 bases between the two ends. Germline V gene sequence: CDR1 GTSNPN, CDR2 SVGIG (reference sequence). CDR3 protein: CAWSVRLEAFF. The CDR3, as DNA: TGTGCCTGGAGTGTACGCCTTGAAGCTTTCTTT.

The rearrangement uses TRBV10-1 and TRBJ2-1; TRBD2 matches 9 bases. After removal of 5 bases from V and 4 bases from J, the junction contained 3 bases not matched to a gene. CDR3 length: 14 residues. Per the germline V gene, CDR1 is WNHNN and CDR2 is SYGVQD (reference sequence). The CDR3 protein is CASSRTSAYNEQFF. The CDR3 DNA is TGCGCCAGCAGTAGGACTAGCGCGTACAATGAGCAGTTCTTC.

Details on this clone: Within the sample, other DNA sequences also encode this same CDR3. The V gene is TRBV5-4, the J gene TRBJ2-3, with a tentative D call TRBD2 (7 bases). Germline-derived CDR1 and CDR2 are SGHNT and YYREEE (reference sequence). This CDR3 contains 15 residues. V was cut by 0 bases and J by 1 base, with 9 bases left in between. CDR3 sequence (DNA): TGTGCCAGCAGCTTGGCGGGGGGCGGCACAGATACGCAGTATTTT. Translating it yields CASSLAGGGTDTQYF.

This clone has only a few counts. The chain links TRBV5-4 to TRBJ2-2; D remains ambiguous. Germline assignment: CDR1 SGHNT and CDR2 YYREEE (reference sequence). The CDR3 is 16 residues long. Trimming took 4 bases from V and 6 from J, leaving 19 bases between them. The CDR3, as DNA: TGTGCCAGCAGCGAGGTCCTGGGAATCCGGTCCGGGGAGCTGTTTTTT. This translates into CASSEVLGIRSGELFF.

The V call is TRBV6-6, the J call TRBJ2-3; the match to TRBD2 covers 14 bases. The germline V gene encodes CDR1 MNHNY and CDR2 SVGAGI (reference sequence). The CDR3 runs to 16 residues. V lost 5 bases, J lost 5 bases, and 6 bases stayed unmatched. The CDR3 DNA reads as TGTGCCAGCAGTAGACTAGCGGGAGGGCCAGGAGATACGCAGTATTTT. It translates to CASSRLAGGPGDTQYF.

This chain connects TRBV7-2 to TRBJ2-7; D gene uncertain. CDR1 and CDR2 (germline): SGHTA, FQGNSA. Trimming left V 11 bases short and J 5 bases short, with 16 bases between. The CDR3 consists of 12 residues. The CDR3 nucleotides are TGTGCCGAACAGAGGCAGGCCGACGAGCAGTACTTC. This sequence encodes CAEQRQADEQYF.

The chain is built from TRBV5-8 and TRBJ2-1, with 9 bases lining up with TRBD1. Germline V gene lookup returns CDR1 SGHTS and CDR2 YDEGEE. With 4 bases clipped from V and 4 bases from J, the junction kept 3 bases outside the gene matches. CDR3 length: 14 residues. Here the CDR3 reads CASSPGQGYNEQFF. CDR3 DNA: TGTGCCAGCAGCCCTGGACAGGGGTACAATGAGCAGTTCTTC. Full variable domain (outside the CDR3, taken from reference TRBV5-8 and TRBJ2-1): EAGVTQSPTHLIKTRGQQATLRCSPISGHTSVYWYQQALGLGLQFLLWYDEGEERNRGNFPPRFSGRQFPNYSSELNVNALELEDSALYLCASSPGQGYNEQFFGPGTRLTVL.

The chain combines TRBV25-1 with TRBJ1-6; 7 positions match TRBD1. This CDR3 is built from 13 residues. V shed 8 bases and J 7 bases; nucleotides not matched to a gene: 5. In germline, CDR1 is MGHDK, CDR2 SYGVNS. CDR3 sequence (DNA): TGTGCCAGCGGGGGGACAGCAAATTCACCCCTCCACTTT. It yields the protein CASGGTANSPLHF.

This chain links TRBV2 with TRBJ2-7; 9 nucleotides align to TRBD2. This CDR3 region has 15 residues. V dropped 9 bases and J dropped 1; count of bases not matched to a gene: 10. Per germline, CDR1 SNHLY and CDR2 FYNNEI. The chain's CDR3 is CASQNSGGNSYEQYF. The CDR3 region has the DNA TGTGCCAGTCAGAACAGCGGGGGGAATTCCTACGAGCAGTACTTC.